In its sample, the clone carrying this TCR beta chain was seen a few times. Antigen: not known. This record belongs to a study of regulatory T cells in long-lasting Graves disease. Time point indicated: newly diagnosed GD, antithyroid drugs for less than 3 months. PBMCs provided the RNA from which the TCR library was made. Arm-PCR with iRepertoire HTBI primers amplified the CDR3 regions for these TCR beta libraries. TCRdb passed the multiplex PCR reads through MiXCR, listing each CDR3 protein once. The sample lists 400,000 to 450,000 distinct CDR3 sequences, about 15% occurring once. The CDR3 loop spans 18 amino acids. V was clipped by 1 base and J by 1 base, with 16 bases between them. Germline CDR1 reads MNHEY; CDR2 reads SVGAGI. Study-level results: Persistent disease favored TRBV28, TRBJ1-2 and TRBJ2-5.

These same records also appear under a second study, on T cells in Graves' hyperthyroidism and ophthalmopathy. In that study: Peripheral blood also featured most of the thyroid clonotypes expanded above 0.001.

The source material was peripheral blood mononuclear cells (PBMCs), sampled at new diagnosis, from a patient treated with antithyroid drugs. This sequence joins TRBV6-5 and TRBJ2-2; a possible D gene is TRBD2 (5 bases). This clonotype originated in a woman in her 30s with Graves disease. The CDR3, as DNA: TGTGCCAGCAGTTACTATAGAAGCGGCCCCCGGAACACCGGGGAGCTGTTTTTT. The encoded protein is CASSYYRSGPRNTGELFF.